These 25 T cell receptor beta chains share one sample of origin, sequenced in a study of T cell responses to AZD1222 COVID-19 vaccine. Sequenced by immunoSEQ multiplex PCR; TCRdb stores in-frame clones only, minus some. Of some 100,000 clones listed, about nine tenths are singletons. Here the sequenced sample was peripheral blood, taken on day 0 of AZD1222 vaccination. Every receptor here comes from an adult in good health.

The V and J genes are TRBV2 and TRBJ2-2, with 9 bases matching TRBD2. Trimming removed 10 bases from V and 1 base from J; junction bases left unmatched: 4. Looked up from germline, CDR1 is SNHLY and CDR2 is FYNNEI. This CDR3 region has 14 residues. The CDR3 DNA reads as TGTGCCACGAGCGGGGGGCAGAACACCGGGGAGCTGTTTTTT. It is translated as CATSGGQNTGELFF. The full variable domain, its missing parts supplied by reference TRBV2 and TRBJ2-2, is EPEVTQTPSHQVTQMGQEVILRCVPISNHLYFYWYRQILGQKVEFLVSFYNNEISEKSEIFDDQFSVERPDGSNFTLKIRSTKLEDSAMYFCATSGGQNTGELFFGEGSRLTVL.

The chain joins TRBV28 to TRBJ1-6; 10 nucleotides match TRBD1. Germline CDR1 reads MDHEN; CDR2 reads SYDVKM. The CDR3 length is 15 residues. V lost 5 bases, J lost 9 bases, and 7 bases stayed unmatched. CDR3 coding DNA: TGTGCCAGCAGTCGGGGGACAGGGGAACTTTCACCCCTCCACTTT. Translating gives CASSRGTGELSPLHF.

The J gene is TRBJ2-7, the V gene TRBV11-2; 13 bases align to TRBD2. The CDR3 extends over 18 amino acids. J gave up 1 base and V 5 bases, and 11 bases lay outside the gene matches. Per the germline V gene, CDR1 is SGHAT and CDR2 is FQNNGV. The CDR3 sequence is CASSAQRTSGSSSYEQYF. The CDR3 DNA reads TGTGCCAGCAGCGCACAGAGGACTAGCGGGAGCTCATCCTACGAGCAGTACTTC.

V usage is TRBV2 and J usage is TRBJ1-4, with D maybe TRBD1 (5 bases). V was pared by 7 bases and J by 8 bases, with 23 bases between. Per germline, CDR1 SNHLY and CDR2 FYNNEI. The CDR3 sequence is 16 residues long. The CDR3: CASKTEGNLLGEKLFF. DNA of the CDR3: TGTGCCAGCAAAACCGAGGGGAACCTTTTGGGCGAAAAACTGTTTTTT.

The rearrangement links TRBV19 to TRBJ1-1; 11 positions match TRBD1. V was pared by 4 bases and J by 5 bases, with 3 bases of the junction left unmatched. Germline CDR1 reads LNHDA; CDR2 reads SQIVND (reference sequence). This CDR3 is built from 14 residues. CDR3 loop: CASSTGTGGTEAFF. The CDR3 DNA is TGTGCCAGTAGTACCGGGACAGGGGGTACTGAAGCTTTCTTT.

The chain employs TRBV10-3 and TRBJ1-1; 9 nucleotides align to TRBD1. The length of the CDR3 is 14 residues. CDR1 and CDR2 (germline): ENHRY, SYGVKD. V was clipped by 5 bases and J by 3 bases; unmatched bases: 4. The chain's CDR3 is CAISQQGADTEAFF. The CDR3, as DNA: TGTGCCATCAGTCAACAGGGGGCTGACACTGAAGCTTTCTTT.

CDR3 protein: CASRGSFDSRTGELFF. The CDR3 region has the DNA TGTGCCAGCCGGGGCTCGTTCGATAGTCGGACCGGGGAGCTGTTTTTT. The chain uses TRBV2 and TRBJ2-2, with D possibly being TRBD1 or TRBD2 (5 bases each). Germline loops: CDR1 SNHLY, CDR2 FYNNEI. This CDR3 contains 16 residues. V lost 8 bases and J lost 5, with 21 bases in between.

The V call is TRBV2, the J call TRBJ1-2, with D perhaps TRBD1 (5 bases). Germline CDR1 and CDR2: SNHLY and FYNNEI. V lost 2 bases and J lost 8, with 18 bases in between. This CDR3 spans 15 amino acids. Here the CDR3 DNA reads TGTGCCAGCAGTGAACAAGGGACCACCCTAGGGGGCTACACCTTC. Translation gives CASSEQGTTLGGYTF.

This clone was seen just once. CDR3 nucleotides: TGTGCCAGCAGCCAAGATTTGGCAGGGGCACCTGATTTCTTT. This sequence encodes CASSQDLAGAPDFF. This chain links TRBV14 with TRBJ1-1, with D perhaps matching TRBD1 (6 bases). CDR3 size: 14 residues. CDR1 and CDR2 (germline): SGHDN, FVKESK. Trimming took 0 bases from V and 13 from J, leaving 18 bases between them.

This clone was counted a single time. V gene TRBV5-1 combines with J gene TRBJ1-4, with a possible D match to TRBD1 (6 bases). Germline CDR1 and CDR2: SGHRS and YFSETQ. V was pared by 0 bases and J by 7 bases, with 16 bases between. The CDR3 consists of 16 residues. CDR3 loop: CASSLATRDTGEKLFF. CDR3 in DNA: TGCGCCAGCAGCTTGGCGACCAGGGACACAGGTGAAAAACTGTTTTTT. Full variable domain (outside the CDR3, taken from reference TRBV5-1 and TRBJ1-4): KAGVTQTPRYLIKTRGQQVTLSCSPISGHRSVSWYQQTPGQGLQFLFEYFSETQRNKGNFPGRFSGRQFSNSRSEMNVSTLELGDSALYLCASSLATRDTGEKLFFGSGTQLSVL.

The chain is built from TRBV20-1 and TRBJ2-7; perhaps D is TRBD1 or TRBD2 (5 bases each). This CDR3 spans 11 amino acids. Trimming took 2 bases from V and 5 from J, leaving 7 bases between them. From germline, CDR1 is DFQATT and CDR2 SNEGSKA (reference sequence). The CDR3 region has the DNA TGCAGTGCTAGACGGGACGACGAGCAGTACTTC. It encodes CSARRDDEQYF.

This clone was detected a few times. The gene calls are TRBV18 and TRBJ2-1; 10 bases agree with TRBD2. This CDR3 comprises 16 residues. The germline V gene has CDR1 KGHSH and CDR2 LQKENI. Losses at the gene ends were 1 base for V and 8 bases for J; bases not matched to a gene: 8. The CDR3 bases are TGTGCCAGCTCACCACTCTCAGCGGGGGGGCCTTATGAGCAGTTCTTC. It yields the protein CASSPLSAGGPYEQFF.

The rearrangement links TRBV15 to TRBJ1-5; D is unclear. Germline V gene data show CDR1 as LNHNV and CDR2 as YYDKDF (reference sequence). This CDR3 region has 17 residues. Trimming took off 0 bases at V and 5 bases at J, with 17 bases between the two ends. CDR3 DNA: TGTGCCACCAGCAGAGATCGTAACAGCCCTCGCCATCAGCCCCAGCATTTT. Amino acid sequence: CATSRDRNSPRHQPQHF.

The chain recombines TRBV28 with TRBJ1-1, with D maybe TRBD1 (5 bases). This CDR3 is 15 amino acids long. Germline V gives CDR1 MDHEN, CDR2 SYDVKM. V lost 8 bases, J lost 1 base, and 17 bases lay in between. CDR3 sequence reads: CASRSPPGGNTEAFF. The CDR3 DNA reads TGTGCCAGCCGATCACCCCCTGGGGGGAACACTGAAGCTTTCTTT.

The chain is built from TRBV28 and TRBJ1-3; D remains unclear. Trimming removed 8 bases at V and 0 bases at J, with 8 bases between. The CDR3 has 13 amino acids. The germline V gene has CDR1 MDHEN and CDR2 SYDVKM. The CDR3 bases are TGTGCCAGCCTCCGTGGCTCTGGAAACACCATATATTTT. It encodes CASLRGSGNTIYF.

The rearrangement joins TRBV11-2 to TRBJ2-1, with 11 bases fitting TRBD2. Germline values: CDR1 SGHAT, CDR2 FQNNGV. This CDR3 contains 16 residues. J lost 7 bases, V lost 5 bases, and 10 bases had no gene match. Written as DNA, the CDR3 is TGTGCCAGCAGCACTAGACTAGCGGGGATTTGGAATGAGCAGTTCTTC. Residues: CASSTRLAGIWNEQFF.

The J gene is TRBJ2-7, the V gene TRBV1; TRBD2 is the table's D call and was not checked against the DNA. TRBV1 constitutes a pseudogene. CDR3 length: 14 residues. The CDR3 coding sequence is TGCACCAGCAGCCGCAAGGACTATCTTTACGAGCAGTACTTC. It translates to CTSSRKDYLYEQYF.

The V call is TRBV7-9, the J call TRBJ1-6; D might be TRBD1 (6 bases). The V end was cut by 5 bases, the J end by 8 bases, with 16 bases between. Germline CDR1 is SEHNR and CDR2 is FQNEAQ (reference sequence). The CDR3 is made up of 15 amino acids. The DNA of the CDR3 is TGTGCCAGCAGCGCTAATAACGGGGGCCATTCACCCCTCCACTTT. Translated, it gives CASSANNGGHSPLHF.

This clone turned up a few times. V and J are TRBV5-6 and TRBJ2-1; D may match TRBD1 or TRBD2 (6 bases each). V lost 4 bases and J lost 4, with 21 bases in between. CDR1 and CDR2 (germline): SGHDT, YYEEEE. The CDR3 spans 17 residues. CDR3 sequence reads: CASSLLDQRGVYNEQFF. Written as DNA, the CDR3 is TGTGCCAGCAGCCTCCTGGATCAGAGGGGGGTATACAATGAGCAGTTCTTC.

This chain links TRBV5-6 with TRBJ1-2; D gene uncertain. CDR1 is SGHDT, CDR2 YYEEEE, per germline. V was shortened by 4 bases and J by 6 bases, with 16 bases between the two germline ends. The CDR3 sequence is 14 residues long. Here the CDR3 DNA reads TGTGCCAGCAGCCGGCGCGGGGAATTGGATGGCTACACCTTC. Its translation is CASSRRGELDGYTF.

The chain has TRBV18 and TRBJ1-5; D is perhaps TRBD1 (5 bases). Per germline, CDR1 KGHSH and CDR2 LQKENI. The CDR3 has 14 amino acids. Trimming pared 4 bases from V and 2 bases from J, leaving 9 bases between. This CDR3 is CASSLDSGNQPQHF. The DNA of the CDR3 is TGTGCCAGCTCACTTGACAGTGGCAATCAGCCCCAGCATTTT.

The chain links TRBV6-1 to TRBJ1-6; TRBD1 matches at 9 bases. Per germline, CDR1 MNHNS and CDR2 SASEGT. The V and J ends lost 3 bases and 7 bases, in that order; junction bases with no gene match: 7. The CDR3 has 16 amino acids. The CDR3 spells CASSDRQTGGNSPLHF. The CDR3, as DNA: TGTGCCAGCAGTGACCGACAGACAGGGGGGAATTCACCCCTCCACTTT.

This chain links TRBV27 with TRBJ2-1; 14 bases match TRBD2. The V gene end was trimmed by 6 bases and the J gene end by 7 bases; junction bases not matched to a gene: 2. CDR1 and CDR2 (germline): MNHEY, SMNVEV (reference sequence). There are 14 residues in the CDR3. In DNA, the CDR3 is TGTGCCAGCAGGGGACTAGCGGGAGTTAATGAGCAGTTCTTC. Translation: CASRGLAGVNEQFF.

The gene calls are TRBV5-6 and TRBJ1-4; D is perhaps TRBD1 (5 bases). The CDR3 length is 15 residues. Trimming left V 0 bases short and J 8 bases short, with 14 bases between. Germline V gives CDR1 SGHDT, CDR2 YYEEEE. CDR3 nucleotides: TGTGCCAGCAGCTTGGGGCAGGGATCGCACGAAAAACTGTTTTTT. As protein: CASSLGQGSHEKLFF.

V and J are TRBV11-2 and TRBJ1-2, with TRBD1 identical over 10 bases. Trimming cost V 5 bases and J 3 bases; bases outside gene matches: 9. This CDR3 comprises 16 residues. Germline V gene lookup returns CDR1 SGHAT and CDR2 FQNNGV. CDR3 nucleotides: TGTGCCAGCAGCCCGGGGACAGGGGCGGGCTACTATGGCTACACCTTC. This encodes CASSPGTGAGYYGYTF.